This T cell receptor (beta chain) derives from a study of T cell responses to AZD1222 COVID-19 vaccine. CDR1 is SGHRS and CDR2 is YFSETQ in the germline V gene. The CDR3 has 13 residues. After removal of 3 bases from V and 5 bases from J, the junction contained 1 base not matched to a gene. Study-wide results and limits: In all cases, repertoires were sampled only after the peak T cell response. Possibly, clonal diversity was underestimated; donors were largely white British and included more females.

Produced via immunoSEQ multiplex PCR; TCRdb's table is partial and in-frame only. This table holds 110,000 or so clones, roughly 82% found once. On this clone: The antigen is unknown.

The rearrangement uses TRBV5-1 and TRBJ1-4, with TRBD1 matching over 7 bases. This sequence was found in an adult in good health. The starting material was peripheral blood, obtained on day 0 of AZD1222 vaccination. This CDR3 reads CASSWGQNEKLFF. DNA of the CDR3: TGCGCCAGCAGCTGGGGACAGAATGAAAAACTGTTTTTT.